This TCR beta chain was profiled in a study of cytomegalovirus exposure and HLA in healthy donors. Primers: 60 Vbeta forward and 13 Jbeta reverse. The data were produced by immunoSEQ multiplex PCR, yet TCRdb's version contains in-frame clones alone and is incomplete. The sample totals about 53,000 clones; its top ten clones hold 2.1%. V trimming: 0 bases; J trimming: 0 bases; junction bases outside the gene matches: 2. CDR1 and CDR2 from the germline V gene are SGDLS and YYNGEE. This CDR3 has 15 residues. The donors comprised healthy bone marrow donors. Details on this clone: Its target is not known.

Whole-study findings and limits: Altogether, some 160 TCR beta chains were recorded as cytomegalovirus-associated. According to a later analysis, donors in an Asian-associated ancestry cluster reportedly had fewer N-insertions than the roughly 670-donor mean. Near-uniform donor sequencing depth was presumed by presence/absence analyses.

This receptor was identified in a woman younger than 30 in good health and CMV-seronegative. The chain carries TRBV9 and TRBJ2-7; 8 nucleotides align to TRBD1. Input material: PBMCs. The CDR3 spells CASSVGGQASYEQYF. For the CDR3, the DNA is TGTGCCAGCAGCGTAGGGGGACAGGCCTCCTACGAGCAGTACTTC.